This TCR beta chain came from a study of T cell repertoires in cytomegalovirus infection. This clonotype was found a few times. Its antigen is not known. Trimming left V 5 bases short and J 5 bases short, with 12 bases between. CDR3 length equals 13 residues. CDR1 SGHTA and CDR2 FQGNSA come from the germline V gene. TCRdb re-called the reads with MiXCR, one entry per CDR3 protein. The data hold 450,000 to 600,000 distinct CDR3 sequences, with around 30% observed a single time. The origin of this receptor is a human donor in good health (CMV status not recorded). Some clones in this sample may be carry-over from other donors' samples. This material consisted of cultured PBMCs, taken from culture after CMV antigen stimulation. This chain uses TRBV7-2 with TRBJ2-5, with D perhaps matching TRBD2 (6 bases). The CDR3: CASSEIGRETQYF. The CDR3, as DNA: TGTGCCAGCAGCGAGATTGGGAGGGAGACCCAGTACTTC. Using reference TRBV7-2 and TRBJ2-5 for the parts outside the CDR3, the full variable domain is GAGVSQSPSNKVTEKGKDVELRCDPISGHTALYWYRQSLGQGLEFLIYFQGNSAPDKSGLPSDRFSAERTGGSVSTLTIQRTQQEDSAVYLCASSEIGRETQYFGPGTRLLVL.